This TCR beta chain was sequenced in a study of blood T cells in healthy people across ages. Primed by a sample-barcoded 5' primer and a J-beta primer mix, a second PCR proceeded for roughly 6 to 12 cycles. Each of the samples gave a minimum of 2.5 million paired-end reads that contained CDR3. MiXCR, run by TCRdb on the 5' RACE reads, gives a single entry per CDR3 protein. The sample has 650,000 to 900,000 distinct CDR3 sequences, around 68% seen once. Germline-derived CDR1 and CDR2 are SQVTM and ANQGSEA. The CDR3 is 14 residues long. V dropped 0 bases and J dropped 6 bases, with 14 bases sitting between them.

The chain is built from TRBV29-1 and TRBJ1-2; D is unclear. This clonotype was sampled from a young man in good health. The sequenced material came from blood. This CDR3 is CSVEDFGGRHGYTF. The CDR3 region has the DNA TGCAGCGTTGAAGATTTCGGCGGCCGACATGGCTACACCTTC.